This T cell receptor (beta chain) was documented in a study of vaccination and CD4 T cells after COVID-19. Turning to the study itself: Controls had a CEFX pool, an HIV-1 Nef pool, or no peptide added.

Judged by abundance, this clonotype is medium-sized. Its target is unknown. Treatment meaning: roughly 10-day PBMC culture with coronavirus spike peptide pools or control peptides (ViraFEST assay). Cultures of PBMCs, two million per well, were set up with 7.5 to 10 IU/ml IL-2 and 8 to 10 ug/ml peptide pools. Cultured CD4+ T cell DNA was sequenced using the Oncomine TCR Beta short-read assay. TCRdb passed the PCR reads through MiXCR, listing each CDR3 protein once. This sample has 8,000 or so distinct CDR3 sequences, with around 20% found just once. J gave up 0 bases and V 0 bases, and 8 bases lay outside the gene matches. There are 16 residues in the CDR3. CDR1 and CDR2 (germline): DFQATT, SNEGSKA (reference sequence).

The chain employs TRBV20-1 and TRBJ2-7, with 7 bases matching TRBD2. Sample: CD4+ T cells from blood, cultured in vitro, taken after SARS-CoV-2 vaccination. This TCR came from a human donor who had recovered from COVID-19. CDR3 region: CSARDPGGGPSYEQYF. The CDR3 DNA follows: TGCAGTGCTAGAGATCCCGGGGGAGGGCCCTCCTACGAGCAGTACTTC.